The 4 T cell receptor beta chains below come from one sample, sequenced in a study of T cells in Graves' hyperthyroidism and ophthalmopathy. Regions amplified from RNA transcripts were the TCR beta CDR3 regions. Using the HTBI primer set, a first-round RT-PCR was run on the TCR CDR3. TCRdb called the multiplex PCR reads again in MiXCR, with one record for every CDR3 protein. The data contain approximately 600,000 distinct CDR3 sequences, around 15% of them singletons. Specimen: blood. The origin of the receptors is a woman in her 30s with Graves' hyperthyroidism.

Turning to this clonotype: This may come from a read error, since a much larger clone is one base off. This CDR3 is missing its conserved last phenylalanine or tryptophan, likely due to a read error. The V gene is TRBV3-1, the J gene TRBJ1-1; D call uncertain. The germline gives CDR1 LGHDT, CDR2 YNNKEL (reference sequence). V was cut by 6 bases and J by 0 bases, with 8 bases left in between. This CDR3 contains 13 residues. Here the CDR3 reads CASRRTVNTEAFL. DNA of the CDR3: TGTGCCAGCAGGAGGACGGTGAACACTGAAGCTTTCTTG.

Details on this clonotype: A much larger clone lies a single base off, so this may be a read error. The chain uses TRBV2 and TRBJ2-1; 8 bases fit TRBD2. The CDR3 covers 14 residues. Germline CDR1 SNHLY, CDR2 FYNNEI. V trimming: 7 bases; J trimming: 10 bases; junction bases outside the gene matches: 12. CDR3 in DNA: TGTGCCAGCACCACCGGGACTAGTGTTTACGAGCAGTTCTTC. Its protein product is CASTTGTSVYEQFF.

In this sample, this clonotype turned up many times. This chain joins TRBV27 and TRBJ1-2; TRBD1 might be the D (5 bases). Trimming took off 6 bases at V and 4 bases at J, with 12 bases between the two ends. This CDR3 is 13 amino acids long. Germline V lookup: CDR1 MNHEY, CDR2 SMNVEV (reference sequence). Written as DNA, the CDR3 is TGTGCCAGCAGCGGGACCCAGGCCTATGGCTACACCTTC. It specifies CASSGTQAYGYTF.

J is TRBJ2-2 and V is TRBV5-5; D tentatively fits TRBD1 or TRBD2 (5 bases each). In germline, CDR1 is SGHKS, CDR2 YYEKEE (reference sequence). The CDR3 runs to 15 residues. V lost 2 bases and J lost 3, with 11 bases in between. The CDR3 bases are TGTGCCAGCAGCTTACGGCGAGGGGACACCGGGGAGCTGTTTTTT. This translates into CASSLRRGDTGELFF.